This TCR beta chain was retrieved from a study of blood T cell repertoires in COVID-19. As for the study in general: There were acute and convalescent COVID-19 samples, and they came from the United States, Italy and Spain. Sample material is recorded as cDNA or gDNA derived from T cells, B-cell-depleted T cells, or PBMCs.

Using immunoSEQ multiplex PCR, the repertoire was profiled, and TCRdb retains in-frame clones only, with some absent. The sample carries roughly 100,000 clones, roughly nine tenths recorded once. Germline CDR1 is MNHEY and CDR2 is SVGEGT. Trimming at V came to 3 bases and at J to 0 bases, leaving 9 bases not matched to a gene. This CDR3 contains 17 residues. The sequence came from a woman aged 80 or over with acute or convalescent COVID-19. The chain links TRBV6-2 or TRBV6-3 to TRBJ2-5; 8 bases agree with TRBD2. Sequenced input: peripheral blood. The CDR3 bases are TGTGCCAGCAGTTATGTACCGAGCGGGGGTTACCAAGAGACCCAGTACTTC. Protein sequence: CASSYVPSGGYQETQYF.